This record concerns one T cell receptor beta chain sequence. What it binds is not known. With 2 bases removed from V and 11 bases from J, the gap between germline ends came to 15 bases. Germline assignment: CDR1 SGHTA and CDR2 FQGNSA. This CDR3 contains 13 residues. The investigators reverse transcribed all of the isolated RNA, so they sequenced expressed TCRB transcripts. Sequencing was performed with immunoSEQ multiplex PCR; in TCRdb, only in-frame clones are kept and a portion is missing. This table holds about 60,000 clones, roughly 60% found once. These data come from a study of beta chain features in type 1 diabetes. Regarding the study as a whole: Possibly, sequencing cDNA over-represented cells that had high TCR expression levels.

Sorted populations were all over 98% pure. Material: Tregs from blood. The source of this sequence is a woman aged 18-35 years in good health. This chain connects TRBV7-2 to TRBJ1-1, with no clear D. In DNA form, the CDR3 reads TGTGCCAGCAGCTTAATCGGGATGATTGGGGCTTTCTTT. Protein sequence: CASSLIGMIGAFF.